This TCR beta chain is from a study of blood T cell repertoires in COVID-19 (TCRdb year 2020). About the investigation overall: Samples from collaborators originated in the United States, Italy and Spain and spanned both the acute and convalescent phases of COVID-19. The material from the prospective study consisted of cDNA or gDNA derived from T cells, B-cell-depleted T cells, or PBMCs. The dataset comprised deeply sampled blood TCRbeta repertoires from subjects exposed to, actively infected with, or recovered from COVID-19. A freely available public database, intended as a resource for researchers studying the immune response to SARS-CoV-2, is where the repertoires were released. Samples came from the ongoing ImmuneRACE study (first 160 participants) plus 1,254 subjects from 6 global collaborators. A de-identified subject ID, COVID-19 status, age in years and sex were almost always included in the sample metadata. Where available, HLA class I and class II types were obtained from metadata supplied by the sample provider rather than from assay-based typing.

TCRbeta CDR3 regions were amplified from genomic DNA by means of the immunoSEQ Assay, a bias-controlled multiplex PCR. Turning to the authors' computational methods: Nucleated cell counts per sample were estimated from amplification of reference gene primers within the assay. Sequence reads were collapsed and filtered to measure the absolute abundance of every unique TCRbeta CDR3 rearrangement. For each sample, productive Simpson clonality was calculated as the square root of Simpson's diversity index over productive rearrangements. TCRdb stores this immuneACCESS table with in-frame sequences only. Part of the clones is absent; in the studies checked, under half of the shortfall reflects unresolved V genes, and no reason is known for the rest. V, J and clone size reflect that table, while D and trimming were determined from the DNA. The sample includes a few hundred thousand clones, with 89% observed a single time. Around a tenth of the sample belongs to the ten largest clones.

Comments on this clone: No antigen is known for it. Within one base of it there is no much larger clone, and no base qualities were kept.

Participants in the prospective study were enrolled through a virtual design, were aged 18 to 89 years, and lived in 24 United States geographic areas. In the prospective study, cohorts were assigned on the basis of participant-reported clinical history obtained from a screening survey and a study questionnaire. Recovered participants in ImmuneRACE Cohort 3 were defined as having two consecutive negative NP/OP PCR tests, clearance from a healthcare professional, or resolution of symptoms. In the prospective study, mobile phlebotomists collected whole blood, serum and a nasopharyngeal or oropharyngeal swab from each participant. Participants in the prospective study had the option to provide additional blood draws and questionnaires over a roughly 2-month period. Before DNA extraction, prospective study blood samples were shipped either frozen or at room temperature. What the work shows at the level of the full study, not this receptor alone: The quantity of clinical and demographic metadata differed by source and by participant and was supplied without curation.

This TCR came from a middle-aged woman who had recovered from COVID-19. The specimen sequenced was PBMCs or T cells enriched from blood (not recorded which).

The CDR3 reads CASSALGDNEQFF. The sequence in DNA is TGTGCCAGCAGCGCCCTGGGCGACAATGAGCAGTTCTTC. The chain was built from TRBV9 and TRBJ2-1; the D gene lacks a confident call. The CDR3 runs 13 amino acids, cysteine and phenylalanine included. The retained sequence is limited to the CDR3, 39 bases, with the frame set at the first base. The junction shows trimming of 3 bases on V and 5 bases on J, plus 9 bases between the germline ends. CDR1 and CDR2, per the germline V gene, are SGDLS and YYNGEE. When the CDR3 is completed using the reference TRBV9 and TRBJ2-1 genes on either side, the full variable domain is DSGVTQTPKHLITATGQRVTLRCSPRSGDLSVYWYQQSLDQGLQFLIQYYNGEERAKGNILERFSAQQFPDLHSELNLSSLELGDSALYFCASSALGDNEQFFGPGTRLTVL.